This entry lists 31 T cell receptor beta chains sequenced from one sample in a study of PD-L1 blockade in urothelial cancer. The time point here: peripheral blood 6 weeks after treatment start. Measured with immunoSEQ multiplex PCR; TCRdb has only the in-frame clones, and not every one. The sample has approximately 120,000 clones; 86% are singletons. Sample: PBMCs, taken around atezolizumab (anti-PD-L1) treatment. Source of these receptors: a man aged 45-65 years with urothelial cancer.

This chain uses TRBV19 with TRBJ1-4; D is perhaps TRBD1 (6 bases). Looked up from germline, CDR1 is LNHDA and CDR2 is SQIVND (reference sequence). The CDR3 is 10 residues long. V shed 9 bases and J shed 7 bases, with 6 bases lying between them. The DNA for the CDR3 is TGTGCCAGCAGGGGTGAAAAACTGTTTTTT. Amino acids: CASRGEKLFF.

The V call is TRBV7-3, the J call TRBJ2-1; TRBD2 matches 10 bases. With 2 bases clipped from V and 6 bases from J, the junction kept 7 bases outside the gene matches. This CDR3 has 16 residues. Germline loops: CDR1 SGHTA, CDR2 FQGTGA. The CDR3 spells CASSLQSSGSSNEQFF. CDR3 nucleotide sequence: TGTGCCAGCAGCTTACAGTCTAGCGGGAGTTCCAATGAGCAGTTCTTC. Together with reference TRBV7-3 and TRBJ2-1, the CDR3 gives the full variable domain: GAGVSQTPSNKVTEKGKYVELRCDPISGHTALYWYRQSLGQGPEFLIYFQGTGAADDSGLPNDRFFAVRPEGSVSTLKIQRTERGDSAVYLCASSLQSSGSSNEQFFGPGTRLTVL.

In this sample, this clone turned up once. CDR3 coding DNA: TGTGCCGGGGGGGGGCAGCCCCAGCATTTT. Translating it yields CAGGGQPQHF. This chain connects TRBV21-1 to TRBJ1-5. TRBV21-1 is flagged as a pseudogene. This CDR3 spans 10 amino acids.

This clone turned up a few times. The DNA for the CDR3 is TGTGCCATCGGGGGACAGGGGGACTACACCTTC. This translates into CAIGGQGDYTF. The chain uses TRBV10-3 and TRBJ1-2, with 11 bases identical to TRBD1. This CDR3 is 11 amino acids long. Germline trimming cut 8 bases from V and 10 bases from J; bases unmatched to any gene: 3. Germline CDR1 reads ENHRY; CDR2 reads SYGVKD.

This clone has just one count. This chain links TRBV9 with TRBJ2-1, with 9 bases matching TRBD2. The CDR3 length is 17 residues. CDR1 is SGDLS and CDR2 is YYNGEE in the germline V gene. The ends lost 0 bases at V and 2 bases at J; junction bases unmatched: 6. The CDR3 region is CASSVGGGRATYNEQFF. The CDR3 DNA follows: TGTGCCAGCAGCGTAGGGGGCGGGAGGGCCACCTACAATGAGCAGTTCTTC.

This rearrangement joins TRBV9 to TRBJ2-2, with D unclear. The CDR3 contains 14 residues. Trimming left V 2 bases short and J 1 base short, with 6 bases between. The germline V gene has CDR1 SGDLS and CDR2 YYNGEE. The CDR3: CASSVSMNTGELFF. CDR3 DNA: TGTGCCAGCAGCGTTAGCATGAACACCGGGGAGCTGTTTTTT.

The V and J genes are TRBV28 and TRBJ2-7, with a possible D match to TRBD2 (6 bases). This CDR3 is 15 amino acids long. Germline CDR1 is MDHEN and CDR2 is SYDVKM. The ends were cut back, 5 bases at V and 3 bases at J, with 17 bases in the middle. The CDR3 spells CASSLSWRASYEQYF. The CDR3 DNA follows: TGTGCCAGCAGTCTGTCGTGGAGGGCCAGCTACGAGCAGTACTTC.

The V gene is TRBV2, the J gene TRBJ1-1; D is perhaps TRBD1 (6 bases). V lost 3 bases, J lost 5 bases, and 13 bases lay in between. Per germline, CDR1 SNHLY and CDR2 FYNNEI. The CDR3 has 14 residues. For the CDR3, the DNA is TGTGCCAGCAGTGACCCAGGGGAAGTGACTGAAGCTTTCTTT. Amino acids: CASSDPGEVTEAFF.

The V call is TRBV2, the J call TRBJ2-1; D is unclear. Between the trimmed V and J ends, which lost 6 bases and 8 bases, there was a span of 11 bases. Germline CDR1 reads SNHLY; CDR2 reads FYNNEI. This CDR3 contains 12 residues. CDR3 nucleotide sequence: TGTGCCAGCAGAGCTTACAGAGATGAGCAGTTCTTC. Translation: CASRAYRDEQFF.

The chain uses TRBV19 and TRBJ1-2; D may be TRBD1 (5 bases). CDR3 size: 15 residues. In germline, CDR1 is LNHDA, CDR2 SQIVND (reference sequence). V shed 5 bases and J shed 6 bases, with 19 bases lying between them. In DNA form, the CDR3 reads TGTGCCAGTAGTCTTCTTGGGACTTCGGGTCATGGCTACACCTTC. It codes for CASSLLGTSGHGYTF.

This clone was observed a few times. The chain uses TRBV4-1 and TRBJ1-2; TRBD1 matches 9 bases. In germline, CDR1 is MGHRA, CDR2 YSYEKL. CDR3 length: 14 amino acids. V dropped 5 bases and J dropped 7; count of bases not matched to a gene: 8. In DNA, the CDR3 is TGCGCCAGCAGCTCACAGACAGGGGGAATTGGCTACACCTTC. It is translated as CASSSQTGGIGYTF.

This chain uses TRBV9 with TRBJ2-7, with D possibly being TRBD2 (5 bases). Trimming removed 4 bases at V and 6 bases at J, with 17 bases between. The germline CDR1 and CDR2 sequences are SGDLS and YYNGEE. The CDR3 covers 14 residues. CDR3 sequence reads: CASSPPGRGLEQYF. The CDR3 nucleotides are TGTGCCAGCAGCCCTCCAGGTAGAGGACTCGAGCAGTACTTC.

V is TRBV9 and J is TRBJ2-1; 11 bases are shared with TRBD2. Germline CDR1 and CDR2: SGDLS and YYNGEE. Trimming removed 4 bases from V and 6 bases from J; junction bases left unmatched: 9. The CDR3 length is 16 residues. CDR3 residues: CASSPSSGRSSNEQFF. CDR3 sequence (DNA): TGTGCCAGCAGCCCTTCTAGCGGGAGGTCATCCAATGAGCAGTTCTTC.

The sample holds one count of this clone. The rearrangement joins TRBV18 to TRBJ2-7, with 8 bases that match TRBD2. The length of the CDR3 is 17 residues. Germline trimming cut 6 bases from V and 2 bases from J; bases unmatched to any gene: 15. The germline gives CDR1 KGHSH, CDR2 LQKENI. The CDR3: CASSPSISSGRPYEQYF. The CDR3 nucleotides are TGTGCCAGCTCGCCGTCTATCTCTAGCGGGCGCCCCTACGAGCAGTACTTC.

The rearrangement joins TRBV11-2 to TRBJ2-1, with 8 bases lining up with TRBD2. Germline V gene sequence: CDR1 SGHAT, CDR2 FQNNGV. The V gene end was trimmed by 5 bases and the J gene end by 8 bases; junction bases not matched to a gene: 14. The CDR3 totals 16 residues. The CDR3 DNA is TGTGCCAGCAGCCCGAAAGTTCGCGGGAGGAGGGATGAGCAGTTCTTC. Translated, it gives CASSPKVRGRRDEQFF.

The V and J genes are TRBV25-1 and TRBJ1-4; 9 positions agree with TRBD1. The germline gives CDR1 MGHDK, CDR2 SYGVNS. Trimming at V came to 7 bases and at J to 3 bases, leaving 9 bases not matched to a gene. The CDR3 is 16 amino acids. This CDR3 is CASNPGQGKANEKLFF. The CDR3 DNA reads as TGTGCCAGCAACCCCGGACAGGGGAAAGCTAATGAAAAACTGTTTTTT.

The V gene is TRBV30, the J gene TRBJ1-2, with 10 bases aligning to TRBD1. The CDR3 is made up of 15 amino acids. Germline V CDR1 and CDR2: GTSNPN, SVGIG (reference sequence). V lost 1 base and J lost 2; bases outside the gene matches: 4. CDR3 sequence: CAWSGQGAKNYGYTF. The CDR3 bases are TGTGCCTGGAGTGGACAGGGGGCGAAAAACTATGGCTACACCTTC.

The genes are TRBV2 and TRBJ1-1; no firm D call. V lost 6 bases and J 4 bases, leaving 15 bases between the germline ends. This CDR3 has 14 amino acids. Germline V gene data show CDR1 as SNHLY and CDR2 as FYNNEI. The CDR3 here is CASRPGIVTTEAFF. CDR3 DNA sequence: TGTGCCAGCAGGCCCGGGATAGTGACCACTGAAGCTTTCTTT.

The rearrangement links TRBV6-5 to TRBJ1-2, with a possible D match to TRBD1 (5 bases). This CDR3 is 15 amino acids long. The V end was cut by 2 bases, the J end by 6 bases, with 16 bases between. Germline V gene data show CDR1 as MNHEY and CDR2 as SVGAGI. The CDR3 loop is CASSYRGLAGDGYTF. CDR3 DNA: TGTGCCAGCAGTTACCGGGGGTTGGCAGGTGATGGCTACACCTTC.

The V call is TRBV7-8, the J call TRBJ1-3; tentative D call: TRBD1 (6 bases). V was shortened by 5 bases and J by 1 base, with 12 bases between the two germline ends. The CDR3 has 15 amino acids. In germline, CDR1 is SGHVS, CDR2 FQNEAQ. Here the CDR3 reads CASSRRDTSGNTIYF. The CDR3 DNA reads as TGTGCCAGCAGCCGCCGGGACACTTCTGGAAACACCATATATTTT.

CDR3 residues: CASRADRSNQPQHF. The CDR3 DNA follows: TGTGCCAGCAGAGCTGACAGAAGCAATCAGCCCCAGCATTTT. The chain joins TRBV2 to TRBJ1-5; D possibly corresponds to TRBD1 (5 bases). V was pared by 6 bases and J by 1 base, with 10 bases between. Germline V lookup: CDR1 SNHLY, CDR2 FYNNEI. The CDR3 consists of 14 residues.

Only one count was recorded for this clone. The rearrangement uses TRBV4-2 and TRBJ2-1; 7 nucleotides match TRBD2. The germline V gene has CDR1 LGHNA and CDR2 YNFKEQ. This CDR3 contains 15 residues. The V and J ends lost 4 bases and 1 base, in that order; junction bases with no gene match: 4. CDR3: CASSRSGTSYNEQFF. CDR3 DNA: TGTGCCAGCAGCCGGAGCGGGACTTCCTACAATGAGCAGTTCTTC.

This chain uses TRBV28 with TRBJ2-7; TRBD2 matches 7 bases. The V gene end was trimmed by 3 bases and the J gene end by 1 base; junction bases not matched to a gene: 6. The CDR3 is made up of 15 amino acids. CDR1 and CDR2 from the germline V gene are MDHEN and SYDVKM. In nucleotides, the CDR3 is TGTGCCAGCAGTTTGGGGGGGACCCTATCCTACGAGCAGTACTTC. Encoded protein: CASSLGGTLSYEQYF.

The chain combines TRBV5-4 with TRBJ2-4; 7 bases are shared with TRBD1. V lost 3 bases and J lost 3; bases outside the gene matches: 12. The CDR3 has 17 amino acids. Germline lookup yields CDR1 SGHNT and CDR2 YYREEE (reference sequence). Here the CDR3 reads CASSSMDRLDGKNIQYF. For the CDR3, the DNA is TGTGCCAGCAGCTCGATGGACAGGCTCGATGGCAAAAACATTCAGTACTTC.

V usage is TRBV28 and J usage is TRBJ1-6; tentatively, D is TRBD1 (6 bases). From germline, CDR1 is MDHEN and CDR2 SYDVKM. There are 14 residues in the CDR3. The germline V and J ends were trimmed by 3 bases and 6 bases, with 9 bases remaining between them. The CDR3 sequence is CASSLGHSNSPLHF. CDR3 bases: TGTGCCAGCAGTTTGGGACATTCTAATTCACCCCTCCACTTT.

The gene calls are TRBV19 and TRBJ2-7, with 10 bases lining up with TRBD1. The CDR3 is 14 residues long. The V gene end was trimmed by 9 bases and the J gene end by 0 bases; junction bases not matched to a gene: 5. In germline, CDR1 is LNHDA, CDR2 SQIVND (reference sequence). CDR3 region: CASRQGASSYEQYF. The CDR3 nucleotides read TGTGCCAGCAGACAGGGGGCTTCCTCCTACGAGCAGTACTTC.

The rearrangement joins TRBV6-1 to TRBJ2-3; 7 bases align to TRBD2. The CDR3 spans 15 residues. V trimming: 10 bases; J trimming: 2 bases; junction bases outside the gene matches: 12. In germline, CDR1 is MNHNS, CDR2 SASEGT. The CDR3 region has the DNA TGTGCCACTGTCCTCTCCGGGAGGTTCACAGATACGCAGTATTTT. Encoded protein: CATVLSGRFTDTQYF.

With regard to this clone: Other DNA variants within this sample encode the same CDR3. The chain uses TRBV7-3 and TRBJ2-3; the D gene is possibly TRBD2 (6 bases). V was trimmed by 0 bases and J by 3 bases, leaving 7 bases between them. Germline V gives CDR1 SGHTA, CDR2 FQGTGA. The CDR3 contains 14 residues. The CDR3 sequence is CASSLTGGTDTQYF. The CDR3 nucleotides are TGTGCCAGCAGCTTAACCGGAGGGACAGATACGCAGTATTTT. Looking up the rest from reference TRBV7-3 and TRBJ2-3 gives the full variable domain: GAGVSQTPSNKVTEKGKYVELRCDPISGHTALYWYRQSLGQGPEFLIYFQGTGAADDSGLPNDRFFAVRPEGSVSTLKIQRTERGDSAVYLCASSLTGGTDTQYFGPGTRLTVL.

V is TRBV7-2 and J is TRBJ1-2; 8 bases are shared with TRBD1. Germline assignment: CDR1 SGHTA and CDR2 FQGNSA. The CDR3 has 15 amino acids. V was pared by 4 bases and J by 3 bases, with 7 bases of the junction left unmatched. CDR3 DNA sequence: TGTGCCAGCAGCTCCACAGGGGGAAAATACTATGGCTACACCTTC. As protein: CASSSTGGKYYGYTF.

The chain recombines TRBV2 with TRBJ2-1; D remains unclear. V was cut by 0 bases and J by 0 bases, with 6 bases left in between. From germline, CDR1 is SNHLY and CDR2 FYNNEI. The CDR3 has 15 amino acids. CDR3 DNA sequence: TGTGCCAGCAGTGAAGCCTGGAGCTCCTACAATGAGCAGTTCTTC. This encodes CASSEAWSSYNEQFF.

The chain recombines TRBV7-3 with TRBJ2-1; D uncertain. V dropped 2 bases and J dropped 5 bases, with 7 bases sitting between them. CDR3 length equals 13 residues. Germline CDR1 is SGHTA and CDR2 is FQGTGA. In DNA, the CDR3 is TGTGCCAGCAGCTTAGCCCTAGACAATGAGCAGTTCTTC. Encoded protein: CASSLALDNEQFF.